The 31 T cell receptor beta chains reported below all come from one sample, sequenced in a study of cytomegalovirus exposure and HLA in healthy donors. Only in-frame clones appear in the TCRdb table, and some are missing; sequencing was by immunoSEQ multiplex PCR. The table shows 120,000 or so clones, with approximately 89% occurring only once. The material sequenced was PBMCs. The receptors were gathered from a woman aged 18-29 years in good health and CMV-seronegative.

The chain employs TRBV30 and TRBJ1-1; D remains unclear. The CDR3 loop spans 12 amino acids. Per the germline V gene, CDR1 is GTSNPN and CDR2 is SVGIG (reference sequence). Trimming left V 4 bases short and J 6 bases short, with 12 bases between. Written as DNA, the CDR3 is TGTGCCTGGAATGGTCTAGACGCTGAAGCTTTCTTT. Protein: CAWNGLDAEAFF.

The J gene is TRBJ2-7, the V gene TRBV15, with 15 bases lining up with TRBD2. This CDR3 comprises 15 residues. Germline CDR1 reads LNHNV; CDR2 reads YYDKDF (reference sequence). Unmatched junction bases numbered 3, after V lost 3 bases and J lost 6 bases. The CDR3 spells CATSSRTSGGAEQYF. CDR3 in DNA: TGTGCCACCAGCAGTAGGACTAGCGGGGGGGCCGAGCAGTACTTC.

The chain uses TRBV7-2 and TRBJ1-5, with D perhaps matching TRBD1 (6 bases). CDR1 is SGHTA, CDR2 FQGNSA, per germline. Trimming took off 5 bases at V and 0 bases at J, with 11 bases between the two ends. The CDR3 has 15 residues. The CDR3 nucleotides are TGTGCCAGCAGCATTCAGGGGAATAGCAATCAGCCCCAGCATTTT. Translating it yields CASSIQGNSNQPQHF.

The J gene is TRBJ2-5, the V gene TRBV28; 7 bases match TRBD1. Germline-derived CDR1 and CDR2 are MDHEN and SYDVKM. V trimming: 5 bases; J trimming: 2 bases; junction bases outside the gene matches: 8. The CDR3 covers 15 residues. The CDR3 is CASSGTGVRQETQYF. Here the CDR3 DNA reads TGTGCCAGCAGTGGAACAGGGGTTAGGCAAGAGACCCAGTACTTC.

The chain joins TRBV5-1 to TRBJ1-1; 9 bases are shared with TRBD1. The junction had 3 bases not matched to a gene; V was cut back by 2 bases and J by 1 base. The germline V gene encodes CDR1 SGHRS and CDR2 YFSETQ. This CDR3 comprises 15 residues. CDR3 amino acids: CASSFTGGTNTEAFF. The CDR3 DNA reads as TGCGCCAGCAGCTTTACAGGGGGCACGAACACTGAAGCTTTCTTT.

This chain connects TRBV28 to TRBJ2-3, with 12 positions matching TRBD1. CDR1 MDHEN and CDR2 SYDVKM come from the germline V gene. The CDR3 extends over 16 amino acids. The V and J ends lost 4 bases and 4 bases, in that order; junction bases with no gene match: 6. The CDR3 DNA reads TGTGCCAGCAGTTCGATGGGACAGGGGGCGGCAGATACGCAGTATTTT. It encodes CASSSMGQGAADTQYF.

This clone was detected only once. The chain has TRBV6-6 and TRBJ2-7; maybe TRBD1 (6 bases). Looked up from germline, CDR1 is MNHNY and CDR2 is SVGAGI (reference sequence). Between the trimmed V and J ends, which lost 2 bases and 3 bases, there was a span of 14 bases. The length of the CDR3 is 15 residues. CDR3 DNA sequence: TGTGCCAGCAGTTACCCTATGACAGGAGACTACGAGCAGTACTTC. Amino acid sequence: CASSYPMTGDYEQYF.

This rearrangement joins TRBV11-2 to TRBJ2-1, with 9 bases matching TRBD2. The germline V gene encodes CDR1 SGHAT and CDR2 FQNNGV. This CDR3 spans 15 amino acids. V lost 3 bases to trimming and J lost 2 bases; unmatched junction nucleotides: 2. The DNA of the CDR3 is TGTGCCAGCAGCTTTAGCGGGAGAACCTACAATGAGCAGTTCTTC. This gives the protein CASSFSGRTYNEQFF.

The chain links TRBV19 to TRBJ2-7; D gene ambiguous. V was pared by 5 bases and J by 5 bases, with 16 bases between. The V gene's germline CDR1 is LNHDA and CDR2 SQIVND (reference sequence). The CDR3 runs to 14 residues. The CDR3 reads CASSPQAEIDEQYF. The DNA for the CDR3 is TGTGCCAGTAGTCCCCAGGCAGAAATAGACGAGCAGTACTTC.

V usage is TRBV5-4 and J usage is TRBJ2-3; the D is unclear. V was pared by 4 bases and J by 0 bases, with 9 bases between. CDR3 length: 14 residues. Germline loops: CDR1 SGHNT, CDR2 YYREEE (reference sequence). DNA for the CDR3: TGTGCCAGCAGCCCCCCCCATAGCACAGATACGCAGTATTTT. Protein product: CASSPPHSTDTQYF.

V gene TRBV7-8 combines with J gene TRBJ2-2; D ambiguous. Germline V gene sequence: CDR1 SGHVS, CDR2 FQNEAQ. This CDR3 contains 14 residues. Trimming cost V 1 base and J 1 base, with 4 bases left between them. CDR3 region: CASSLVRNTGELFF. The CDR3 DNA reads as TGTGCCAGCAGCTTAGTCAGGAACACCGGGGAGCTGTTTTTT.

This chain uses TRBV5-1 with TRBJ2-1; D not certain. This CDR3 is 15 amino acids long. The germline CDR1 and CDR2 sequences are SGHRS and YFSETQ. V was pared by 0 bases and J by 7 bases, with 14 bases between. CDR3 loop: CASSLEVPTENEQFF. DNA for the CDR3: TGCGCCAGCAGCTTGGAAGTCCCGACGGAGAATGAGCAGTTCTTC.

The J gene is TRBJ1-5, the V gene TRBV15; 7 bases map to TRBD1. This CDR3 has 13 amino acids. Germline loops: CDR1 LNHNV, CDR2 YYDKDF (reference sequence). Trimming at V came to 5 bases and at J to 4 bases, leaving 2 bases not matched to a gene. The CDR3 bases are TGTGCCACCAGCGGGGACAGTAATCAGCCCCAGCATTTT. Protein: CATSGDSNQPQHF.

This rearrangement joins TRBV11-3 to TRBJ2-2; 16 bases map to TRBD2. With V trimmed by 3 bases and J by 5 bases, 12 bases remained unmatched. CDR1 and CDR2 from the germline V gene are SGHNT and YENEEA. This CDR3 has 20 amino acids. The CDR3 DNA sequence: TGTGCCAGCAGCTTGAGACCGGGACTAGCGGGGGGGCCGCGGACCGGGGAGCTGTTTTTT. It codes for CASSLRPGLAGGPRTGELFF.

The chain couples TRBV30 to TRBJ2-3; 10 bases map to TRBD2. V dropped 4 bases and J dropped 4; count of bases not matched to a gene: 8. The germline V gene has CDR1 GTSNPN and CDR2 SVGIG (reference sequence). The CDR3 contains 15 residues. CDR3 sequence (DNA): TGTGCCTGGATTGAAGCGGGAGGGCCGTCAGATACGCAGTATTTT. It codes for CAWIEAGGPSDTQYF.

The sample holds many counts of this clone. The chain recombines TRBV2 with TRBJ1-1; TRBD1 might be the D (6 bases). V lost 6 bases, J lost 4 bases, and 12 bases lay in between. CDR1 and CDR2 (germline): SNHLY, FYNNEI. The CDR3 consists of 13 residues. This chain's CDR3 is CASREDSITEAFF. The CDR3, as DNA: TGTGCCAGCAGAGAGGACAGTATCACTGAAGCTTTCTTT.

The CDR3 loop reads CASSYSTGQNIQYF. As DNA, the CDR3 is TGTGCCAGCAGTTACTCGACAGGACAAAACATTCAGTACTTC. This chain uses TRBV6-5 with TRBJ2-4; possible D gene TRBD1, 6 bases. V was shortened by 0 bases and J by 5 bases, with 8 bases between the two germline ends. Germline V lookup: CDR1 MNHEY, CDR2 SVGAGI. The CDR3 spans 14 residues.

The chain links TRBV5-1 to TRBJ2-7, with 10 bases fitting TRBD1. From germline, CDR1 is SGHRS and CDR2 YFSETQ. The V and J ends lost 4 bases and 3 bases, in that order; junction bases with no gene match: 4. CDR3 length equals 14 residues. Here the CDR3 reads CASSIGTGDYEQYF. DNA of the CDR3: TGCGCCAGCAGCATCGGGACAGGGGACTACGAGCAGTACTTC.

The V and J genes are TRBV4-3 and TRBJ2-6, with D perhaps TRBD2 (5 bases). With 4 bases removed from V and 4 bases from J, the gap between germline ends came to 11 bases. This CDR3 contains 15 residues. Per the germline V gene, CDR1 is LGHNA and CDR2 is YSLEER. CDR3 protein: CASSLREAGANVLTF. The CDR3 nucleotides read TGCGCCAGCAGCCTTCGGGAAGCAGGGGCCAACGTCCTGACTTTC.

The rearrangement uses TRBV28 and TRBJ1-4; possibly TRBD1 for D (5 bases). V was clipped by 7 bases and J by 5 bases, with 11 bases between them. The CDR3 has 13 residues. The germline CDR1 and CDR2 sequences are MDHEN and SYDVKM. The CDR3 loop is CASTGQVNEKLFF. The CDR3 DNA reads TGTGCCAGCACTGGACAAGTAAATGAAAAACTGTTTTTT.

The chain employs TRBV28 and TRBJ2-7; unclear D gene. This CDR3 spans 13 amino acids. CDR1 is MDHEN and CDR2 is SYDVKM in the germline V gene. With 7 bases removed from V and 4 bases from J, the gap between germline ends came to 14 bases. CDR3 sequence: CASTYRAPYEQYF. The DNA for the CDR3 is TGTGCCAGCACCTACCGCGCCCCATACGAGCAGTACTTC.

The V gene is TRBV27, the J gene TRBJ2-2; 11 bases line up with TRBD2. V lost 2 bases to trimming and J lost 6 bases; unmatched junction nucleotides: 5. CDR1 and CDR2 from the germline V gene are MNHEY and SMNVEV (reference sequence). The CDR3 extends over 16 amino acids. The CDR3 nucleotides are TGTGCCAGCAGTTTAATCACTAGCGGGAGTTCCGGGGAGCTGTTTTTT. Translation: CASSLITSGSSGELFF.

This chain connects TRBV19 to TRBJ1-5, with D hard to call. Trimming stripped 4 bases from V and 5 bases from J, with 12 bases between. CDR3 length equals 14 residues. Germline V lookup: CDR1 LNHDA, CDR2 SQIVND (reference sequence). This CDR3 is CASSTLSTDQPQHF. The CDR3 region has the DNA TGTGCCAGTAGTACCCTAAGTACGGATCAGCCCCAGCATTTT.

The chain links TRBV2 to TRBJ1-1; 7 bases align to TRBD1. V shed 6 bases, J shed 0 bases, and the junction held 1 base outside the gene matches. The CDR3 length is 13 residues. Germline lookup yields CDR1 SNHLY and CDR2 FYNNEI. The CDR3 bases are TGTGCCAGCAGACAGGGGCTGAACACTGAAGCTTTCTTT. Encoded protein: CASRQGLNTEAFF.

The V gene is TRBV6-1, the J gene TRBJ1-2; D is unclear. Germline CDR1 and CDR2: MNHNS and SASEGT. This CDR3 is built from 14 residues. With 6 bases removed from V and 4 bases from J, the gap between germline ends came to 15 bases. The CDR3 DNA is TGTGCCAGCAGAGTCGTACAGACCCTCTATGGCTACACCTTC. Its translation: CASRVVQTLYGYTF.

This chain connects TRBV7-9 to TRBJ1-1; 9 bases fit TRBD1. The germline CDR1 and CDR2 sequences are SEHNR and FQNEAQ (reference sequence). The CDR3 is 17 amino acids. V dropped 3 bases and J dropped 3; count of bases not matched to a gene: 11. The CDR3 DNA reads TGTGCCAGCAGCTTCTCGACTTCACAGGGGGCCTACACTGAAGCTTTCTTT. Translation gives CASSFSTSQGAYTEAFF.

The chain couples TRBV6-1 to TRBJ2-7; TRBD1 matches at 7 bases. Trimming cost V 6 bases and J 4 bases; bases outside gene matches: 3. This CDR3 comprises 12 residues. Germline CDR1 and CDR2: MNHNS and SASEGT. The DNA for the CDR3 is TGTGCCAGCAGGGACAGGACTTACGAGCAGTACTTC. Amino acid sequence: CASRDRTYEQYF.

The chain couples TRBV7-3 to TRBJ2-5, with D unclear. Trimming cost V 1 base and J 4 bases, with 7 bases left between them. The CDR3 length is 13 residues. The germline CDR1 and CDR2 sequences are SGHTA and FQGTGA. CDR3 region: CASSLSVRETQYF. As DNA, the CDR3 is TGTGCCAGCAGCTTAAGTGTTAGAGAGACCCAGTACTTC.

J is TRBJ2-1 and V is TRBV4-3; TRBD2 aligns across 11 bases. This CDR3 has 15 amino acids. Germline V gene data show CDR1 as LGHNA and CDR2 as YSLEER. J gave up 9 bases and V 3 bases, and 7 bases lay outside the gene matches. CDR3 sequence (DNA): TGCGCCAGCAGCCAGAATAGCGGGGGGGCGGTTGAGCAGTTCTTC. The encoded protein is CASSQNSGGAVEQFF.

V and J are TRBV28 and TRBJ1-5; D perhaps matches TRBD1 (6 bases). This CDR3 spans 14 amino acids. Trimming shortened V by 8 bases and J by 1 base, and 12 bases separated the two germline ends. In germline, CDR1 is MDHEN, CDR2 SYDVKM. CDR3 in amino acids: CASGRTESNQPQHF. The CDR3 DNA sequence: TGTGCCAGCGGTCGGACAGAGAGCAATCAGCCCCAGCATTTT.

Written as DNA, the CDR3 is TGCGCCAGCAGCGTAGGGACAGCGAACACCGGGGAGCTGTTTTTT. It is translated as CASSVGTANTGELFF. J is TRBJ2-2 and V is TRBV5-1; 7 bases match TRBD1. This CDR3 is built from 15 residues. The germline V gene has CDR1 SGHRS and CDR2 YFSETQ. With 4 bases clipped from V and 0 bases from J, the junction kept 3 bases outside the gene matches. Based on the CDR3 plus reference TRBV5-1 and TRBJ2-2, the full variable domain is KAGVTQTPRYLIKTRGQQVTLSCSPISGHRSVSWYQQTPGQGLQFLFEYFSETQRNKGNFPGRFSGRQFSNSRSEMNVSTLELGDSALYLCASSVGTANTGELFFGEGSRLTVL.